This is a list of T cell receptor beta chains from one sample in a study of shared clonotypes between healthy human individuals. The repertoire was sequenced with immunoSEQ multiplex PCR; TCRdb's copy has only in-frame clones and lacks some. The profile shows 800,000 or so clones, approximately 96% of them singletons. The sample consisted of naive CD8+ T cells sorted from blood. The receptor set was obtained from a man aged 30 to 39 in good health. CDR3s include the opening cysteine and the closing phenylalanine or tryptophan. A D gene is named only where the DNA matches it firmly. Expanded clones get a size class; other rows say once, few or many, or leave the size out.

D gene	J gene	V gene	clone size	CDR3 protein	CDR3 DNA
TRBD1	TRBJ1-1	TRBV30	NA	CAWSDDRDTEAFF	TGTGCCTGGAGTGATGACAGGGACACTGAAGCTTTCTTT
NA	TRBJ2-5	TRBV7-9	NA	CASSLRGRLQETQYF	TGTGCCAGCAGCTTAAGGGGACGGCTTCAAGAGACCCAGTACTTC
TRBD2	TRBJ2-3	TRBV29-1	few	CSVDRGTSGRSDTQYF	TGCAGCGTTGACCGGGGGACTAGCGGGAGGTCAGATACGCAGTATTTT
TRBD2	TRBJ2-5	TRBV7-8	NA	CASSLAPAGGGVSGETQYF	TGTGCCAGCAGCTTAGCACCCGCTGGGGGGGGAGTTTCCGGTGAGACCCAGTACTTC
NA	TRBJ2-3	TRBV27	NA	CASSLFGTDTQYF	TGTGCCAGCAGTTTATTTGGCACAGATACGCAGTATTTT
NA	TRBJ2-5	TRBV16	NA	CASCQYQGETQYF	TGTGCCAGCTGCCAATATCAGGGAGAGACCCAGTACTTC
NA	TRBJ2-1	TRBV4-1	NA	CASSQEGPINEQFF	TGCGCCAGCAGCCAGGAGGGACCGATCAATGAGCAGTTCTTC
TRBD1	TRBJ2-1	TRBV25-1	few	CASSEYRGGTGVNEQFF	TGTGCCAGCAGTGAATATAGGGGAGGGACAGGGGTCAATGAGCAGTTCTTC
TRBD2	TRBJ2-2	TRBV4-1	NA	CASSQEIVAGGVTGELFF	TGCGCCAGCAGCCAAGAGATTGTTGCGGGAGGGGTCACCGGGGAGCTGTTTTTT
TRBD2	TRBJ2-7	TRBV6-5	NA	CASGNGRAPEQYF	TGTGCCAGCGGAAACGGGAGGGCCCCCGAGCAGTACTTC
NA	TRBJ2-7	TRBV4-1	NA	CASSLQDTGRSYEQYF	TGCGCCAGCAGCCTCCAAGATACCGGACGATCCTACGAGCAGTACTTC
NA	TRBJ1-4	TRBV2	NA	CASSERQPATNEKLFF	TGTGCCAGCAGTGAGCGACAGCCTGCAACTAATGAAAAACTGTTTTTT
NA	TRBJ2-1	TRBV5-1	NA	CASSLTGVNEQFF	TGCGCCAGCAGCTTGACGGGAGTCAATGAGCAGTTCTTC
NA	TRBJ2-2	TRBV7-6	NA	CASSLDGRDANTGELFF	TGTGCCAGCAGCTTAGACGGGCGGGACGCGAACACCGGGGAGCTGTTTTTT
TRBD1	TRBJ2-1	TRBV28	NA	CASRGGTGDWDEQFF	TGTGCCAGCAGGGGGGGGACAGGGGATTGGGATGAGCAGTTCTTC
NA	TRBJ2-1	TRBV28	NA	CASSFGTANEQFF	TGTGCCAGCAGTTTTGGGACGGCTAATGAGCAGTTCTTC
NA	TRBJ2-1	TRBV4-1	NA	CASSPLGGSHNEQFF	TGCGCCAGCAGCCCCCTGGGAGGTAGTCACAATGAGCAGTTCTTC
TRBD2	TRBJ2-1	TRBV9	NA	CASSARTSGIYNEQFF	TGTGCCAGCAGCGCCAGGACTAGCGGGATTTACAATGAGCAGTTCTTC
NA	TRBJ2-2	TRBV7-9	NA	CASSLDLSGENTGELFF	TGTGCCAGCAGCTTAGACCTTAGCGGAGAGAACACCGGGGAGCTGTTTTTT
NA	TRBJ2-7	TRBV10-1	NA	CAEFYPGLIYEQYF	TGCGCCGAATTTTACCCCGGGCTAATTTACGAGCAGTACTTC